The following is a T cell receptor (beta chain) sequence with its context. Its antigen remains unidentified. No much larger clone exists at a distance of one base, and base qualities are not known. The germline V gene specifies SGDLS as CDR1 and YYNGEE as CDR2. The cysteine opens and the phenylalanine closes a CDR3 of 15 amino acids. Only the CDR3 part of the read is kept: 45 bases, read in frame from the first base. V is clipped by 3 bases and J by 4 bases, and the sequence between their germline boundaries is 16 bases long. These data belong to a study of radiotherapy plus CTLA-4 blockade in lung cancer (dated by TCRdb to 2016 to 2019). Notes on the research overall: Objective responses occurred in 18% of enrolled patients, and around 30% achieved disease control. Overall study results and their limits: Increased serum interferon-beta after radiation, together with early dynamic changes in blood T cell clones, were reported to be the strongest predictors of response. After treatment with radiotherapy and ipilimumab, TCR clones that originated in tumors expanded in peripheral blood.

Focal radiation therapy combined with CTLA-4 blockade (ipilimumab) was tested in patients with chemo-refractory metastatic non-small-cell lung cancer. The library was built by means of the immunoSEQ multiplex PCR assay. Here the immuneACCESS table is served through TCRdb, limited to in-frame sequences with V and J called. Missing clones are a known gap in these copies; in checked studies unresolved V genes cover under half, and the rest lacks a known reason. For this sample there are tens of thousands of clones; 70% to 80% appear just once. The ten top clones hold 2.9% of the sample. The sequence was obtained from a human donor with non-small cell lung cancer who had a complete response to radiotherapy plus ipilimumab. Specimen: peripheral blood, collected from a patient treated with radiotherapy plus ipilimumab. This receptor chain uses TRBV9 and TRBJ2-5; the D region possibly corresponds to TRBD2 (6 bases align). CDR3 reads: CASSASYGGGETQYF. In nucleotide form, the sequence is TGTGCCAGCAGCGCGTCCTACGGGGGTGGAGAGACCCAGTACTTC.